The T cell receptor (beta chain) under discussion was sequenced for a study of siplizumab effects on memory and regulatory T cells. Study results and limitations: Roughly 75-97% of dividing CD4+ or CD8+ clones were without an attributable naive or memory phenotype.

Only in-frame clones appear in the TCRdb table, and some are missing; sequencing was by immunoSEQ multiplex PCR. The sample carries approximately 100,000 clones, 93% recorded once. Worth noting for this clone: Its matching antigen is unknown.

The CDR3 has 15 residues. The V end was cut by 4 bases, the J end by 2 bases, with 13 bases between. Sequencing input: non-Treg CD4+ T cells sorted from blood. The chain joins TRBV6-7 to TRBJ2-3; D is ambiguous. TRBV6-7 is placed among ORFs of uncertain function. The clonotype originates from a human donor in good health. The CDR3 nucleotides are TGTGCCAGCAGTTCGTTCGGCAGATTCACAGATACGCAGTATTTT. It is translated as CASSSFGRFTDTQYF.